The clone carrying this T cell receptor (beta chain) was recorded at least ten times. Its matching antigen is unknown. Assembly of TCR beta libraries relied on iRepertoire HTBI primers together with Arm-PCR of CDR3 regions. TCRdb reanalysed the multiplex PCR reads using MiXCR and keeps one entry per CDR3 protein. The data show roughly 500,000 distinct CDR3 sequences, around 13% seen once. Time point indicated: newly diagnosed GD, antithyroid drugs for less than 3 months. The TCR library used RNA extracted from PBMCs. From an endocrinology department in Xi'an, China, came the patients. This entry is derived from a study of regulatory T cells in long-lasting Graves disease. The study's findings and limits: Newly diagnosed patients had higher TCR diversity than persistent Graves' patients did.

The sample was also linked to a second study, of T cells in Graves' hyperthyroidism and ophthalmopathy.

The source of this sequence is a woman aged 45-59 years with Graves disease. This material consisted of peripheral blood mononuclear cells (PBMCs), taken at new diagnosis, from a patient treated with antithyroid drugs.

The CDR3 protein is CASSLEGTRTNSPLHF. CDR3 coding DNA: TGCGCCAGCAGCTTGGAGGGGACACGGACTAATTCACCCCTCCACTTT. The chain recombines TRBV5-1 with TRBJ1-6; TRBD1 might be the D (6 bases). The CDR3 loop spans 16 amino acids. The V end was cut by 0 bases, the J end by 6 bases, with 13 bases between. Germline CDR1 and CDR2: SGHRS and YFSETQ.